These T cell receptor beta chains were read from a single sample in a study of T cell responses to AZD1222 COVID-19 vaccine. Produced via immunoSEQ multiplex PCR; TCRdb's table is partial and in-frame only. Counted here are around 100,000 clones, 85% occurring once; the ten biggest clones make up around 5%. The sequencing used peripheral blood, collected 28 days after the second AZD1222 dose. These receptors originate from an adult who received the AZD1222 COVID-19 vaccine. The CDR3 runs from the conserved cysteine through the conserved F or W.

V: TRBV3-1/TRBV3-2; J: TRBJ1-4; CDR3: CASSHGLGGVGEKLFF
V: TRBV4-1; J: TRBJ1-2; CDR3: CASSRNRENYGYTF
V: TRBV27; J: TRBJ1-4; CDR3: CASSTPGTDRKNEKLFF
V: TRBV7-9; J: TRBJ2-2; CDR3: CASNSRSLGQGGELFF
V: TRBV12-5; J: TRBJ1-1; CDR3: CASGLQGTEAFF
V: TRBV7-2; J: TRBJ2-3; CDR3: CASSLKHLGRTDTQYF
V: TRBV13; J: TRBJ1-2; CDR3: CASSLGLGANYGYTF
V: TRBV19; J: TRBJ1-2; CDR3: CASHARGDYGYTF
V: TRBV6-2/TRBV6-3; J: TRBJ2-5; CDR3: CASSYATGRETQYF
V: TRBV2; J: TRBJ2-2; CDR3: CASSDGVGTGELFF
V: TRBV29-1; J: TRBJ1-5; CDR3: CSVSDRGNQPQHF
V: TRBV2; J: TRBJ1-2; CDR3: CASRAGTYGYTF
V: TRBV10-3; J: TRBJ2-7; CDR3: CAIRGTEAKEQYF
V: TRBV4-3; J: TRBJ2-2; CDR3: CASSQDTGTSFTGELFF
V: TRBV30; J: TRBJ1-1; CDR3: CAWSPWGGGTEAFF
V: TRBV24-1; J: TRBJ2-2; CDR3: CATSAAGSRTGELFF
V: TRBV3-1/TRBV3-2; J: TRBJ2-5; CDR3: CASTGQSRETQYF
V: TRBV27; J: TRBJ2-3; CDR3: CASSYKTGAPTDTQYF
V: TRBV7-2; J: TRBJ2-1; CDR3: CASSRIVPAYNEQFF
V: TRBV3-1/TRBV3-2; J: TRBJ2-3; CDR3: CASSPKQLADFTDTQYF
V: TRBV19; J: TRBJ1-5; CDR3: CASSSSAGPKGQPQHF
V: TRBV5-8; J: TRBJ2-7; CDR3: CASRSRDGYEQYF
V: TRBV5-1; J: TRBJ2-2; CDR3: CASSLGLGELFF
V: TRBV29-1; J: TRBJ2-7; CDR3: CSVELRGTSPTYEQYF
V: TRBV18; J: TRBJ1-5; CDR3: CASSEQGANQPQHF
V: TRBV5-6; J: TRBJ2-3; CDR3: CASSGEQWRTDTQYF
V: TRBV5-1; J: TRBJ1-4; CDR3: CASSSRVNEKLFF
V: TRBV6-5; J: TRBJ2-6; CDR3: CASSTGGAGANVLTF
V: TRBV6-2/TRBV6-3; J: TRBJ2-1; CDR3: CASSYHQGGEQFF
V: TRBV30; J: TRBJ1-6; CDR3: CAWSVQLSGVNSPLHF
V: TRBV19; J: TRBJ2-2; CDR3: CASTYWGASGELFF
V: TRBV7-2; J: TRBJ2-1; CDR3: CASTRTWVYNEQFF
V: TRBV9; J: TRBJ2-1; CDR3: CASSVHFIDEQFF
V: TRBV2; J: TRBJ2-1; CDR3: CASSEAPGRSYNEQFF
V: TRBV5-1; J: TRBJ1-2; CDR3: CASSLPGTGGYGYTF
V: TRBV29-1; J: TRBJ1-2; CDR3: CSVDRGGGRGYTF
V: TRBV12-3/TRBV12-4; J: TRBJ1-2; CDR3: CASSFKYGYTF
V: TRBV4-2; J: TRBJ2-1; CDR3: CASSQLSGRLDEQFF
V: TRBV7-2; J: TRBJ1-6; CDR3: CASTRTGGSGSPLHF
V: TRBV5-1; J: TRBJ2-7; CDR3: CASSLAGIAGTYEQYF
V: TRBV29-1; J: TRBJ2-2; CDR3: CSVVSFNTGELFF
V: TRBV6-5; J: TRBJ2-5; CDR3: CASRYGRLGGETQYF
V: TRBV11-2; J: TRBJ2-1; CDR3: CASSIAGSSYNEQFF
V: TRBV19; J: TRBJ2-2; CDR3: CASSIAKDTGELFF
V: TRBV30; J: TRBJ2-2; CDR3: CACPPRLTTGELFF
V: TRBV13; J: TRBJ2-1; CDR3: CASSPGLAIFHEQFF
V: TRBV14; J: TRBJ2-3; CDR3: CASSLDNRAGDTQYF
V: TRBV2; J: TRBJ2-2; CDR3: CASRTGRPFNGELFF
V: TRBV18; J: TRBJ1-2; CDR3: CASSPRDSGYGYTF
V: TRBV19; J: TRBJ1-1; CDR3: CASSPYSGTGGTEAFF
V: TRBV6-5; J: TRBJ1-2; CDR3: CASSRGPASGYTF
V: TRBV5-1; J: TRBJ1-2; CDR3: CASSARELYGYTF
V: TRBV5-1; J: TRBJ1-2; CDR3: CASSWTGEANYGYTF
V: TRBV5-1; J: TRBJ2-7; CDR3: CASSFEGGGYEQYF
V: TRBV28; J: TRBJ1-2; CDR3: CASSLDPRGRAYGYTF
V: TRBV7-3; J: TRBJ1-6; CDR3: CASSLQGVDSPLHF
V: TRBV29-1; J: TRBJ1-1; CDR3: CSVGVTGSGPEAFF
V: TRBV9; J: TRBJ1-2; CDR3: CASSPGGGSDYGYTF
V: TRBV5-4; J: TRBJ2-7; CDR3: CASSGRGAGEQYF
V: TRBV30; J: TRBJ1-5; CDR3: CAWQAGGNQPQHF